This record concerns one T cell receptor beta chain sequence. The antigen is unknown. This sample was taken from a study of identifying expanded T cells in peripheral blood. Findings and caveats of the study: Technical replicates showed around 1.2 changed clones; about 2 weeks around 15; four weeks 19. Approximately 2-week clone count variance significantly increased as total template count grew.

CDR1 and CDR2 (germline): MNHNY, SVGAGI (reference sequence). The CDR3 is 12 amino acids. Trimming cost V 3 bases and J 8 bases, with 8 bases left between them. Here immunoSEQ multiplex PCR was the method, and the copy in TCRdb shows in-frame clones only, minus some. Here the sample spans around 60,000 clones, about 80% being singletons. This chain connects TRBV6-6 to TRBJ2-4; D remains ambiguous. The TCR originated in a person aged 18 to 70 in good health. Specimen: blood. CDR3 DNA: TGTGCCAGCAGTTATGCGTGGGACATTCAGTACTTC. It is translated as CASSYAWDIQYF.